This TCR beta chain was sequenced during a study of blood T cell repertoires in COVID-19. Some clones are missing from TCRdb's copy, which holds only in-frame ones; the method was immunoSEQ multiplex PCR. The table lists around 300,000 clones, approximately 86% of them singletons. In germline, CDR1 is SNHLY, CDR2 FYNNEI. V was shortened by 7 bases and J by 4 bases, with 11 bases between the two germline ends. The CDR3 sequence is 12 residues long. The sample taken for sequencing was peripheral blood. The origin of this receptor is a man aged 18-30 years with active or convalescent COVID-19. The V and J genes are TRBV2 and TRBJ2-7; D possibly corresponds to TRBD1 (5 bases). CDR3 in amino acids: CASMQGRYEQYF. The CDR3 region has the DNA TGTGCCAGCATGCAGGGAAGGTACGAGCAGTACTTC.